The 28 T cell receptor beta chains in this list originate from one sample, sequenced in a study of T-cell memory formation after mild COVID-19. TCRdb used MiXCR to reprocess the 5' RACE reads, holding one entry per CDR3 protein. Counted here are a few hundred thousand distinct CDR3 sequences, about 21% occurring once; the ten biggest clones make up 12%. The specimen was PBMCs or a T cell subset sorted from them (not recorded which). These receptors were collected from an adult woman who had mild COVID-19 (a few samples of this study predate the infection). Cell type and time point are not known.

This clonotype appeared a few times. This rearrangement joins TRBV7-2 to TRBJ2-3; unclear D gene. Germline CDR1 is SGHTA and CDR2 is FQGNSA. V lost 0 bases, J lost 2 bases, and 15 bases lay in between. The CDR3 covers 17 residues. CDR3 loop: CASSLAPPGPFTDTQYF. CDR3 in DNA: TGTGCCAGCAGCTTAGCGCCGCCCGGACCCTTCACAGATACGCAGTATTTT.

This chain links TRBV4-1 with TRBJ1-1; TRBD1 might be the D (6 bases). The CDR3 is 15 amino acids. The V end was cut by 8 bases, the J end by 0 bases, with 16 bases between. Germline assignment: CDR1 MGHRA and CDR2 YSYEKL. The CDR3 region has the DNA TGCGCCAGCGGCGCGGAGGGGGGCCTGAACACTGAAGCTTTCTTT. It specifies CASGAEGGLNTEAFF.

The genes are TRBV10-3 and TRBJ2-3; 11 bases match TRBD2. Losses at the gene ends were 6 bases for V and 3 bases for J; bases not matched to a gene: 5. CDR1 and CDR2 (germline): ENHRY, SYGVKD. The CDR3 totals 15 residues. The CDR3, as DNA: TGTGCCATCAGCCCCGGGACTAGCGGAACAGATACGCAGTATTTT. Translated, it gives CAISPGTSGTDTQYF.

The genes are TRBV29-1 and TRBJ2-2; 9 bases match TRBD1. Germline CDR1 reads SQVTM; CDR2 reads ANQGSEA. V lost 3 bases and J lost 3; bases outside the gene matches: 11. The CDR3 spans 17 residues. The CDR3 sequence: CSVDPGTGKGDTGELFF. The CDR3 DNA sequence: TGCAGCGTTGACCCCGGGACAGGGAAGGGGGACACCGGGGAGCTGTTTTTT.

CDR3 protein: CSVGEVYGYTF. The DNA of the CDR3 is TGCAGCGTTGGCGAAGTCTATGGCTACACCTTC. V gene TRBV29-1 combines with J gene TRBJ1-2; no reliable D call. Looked up from germline, CDR1 is SQVTM and CDR2 is ANQGSEA. The CDR3 runs to 11 residues. Trimming removed 4 bases at V and 4 bases at J, with 7 bases between.

This clonotype was found a few times. The chain carries TRBV3-1 and TRBJ2-7; a possible D gene is TRBD2 (6 bases). Trimming took 1 base from V and 5 from J, leaving 12 bases between them. CDR3 size: 14 residues. CDR1 LGHDT and CDR2 YNNKEL come from the germline V gene (reference sequence). The CDR3 sequence is CASSQVGSPHEQYF. The CDR3 DNA sequence: TGTGCCAGCAGCCAAGTCGGGAGTCCCCACGAGCAGTACTTC.

This clonotype showed up just a few times. The V and J genes are TRBV4-1 and TRBJ2-7, with 7 bases lining up with TRBD1. The J segment lost 6 bases and the V segment lost 0 bases, leaving 8 bases of the junction unmatched. This CDR3 contains 15 residues. Germline lookup yields CDR1 MGHRA and CDR2 YSYEKL. The CDR3 sequence is CASSQDTGSGGEQYF. CDR3 in DNA: TGCGCCAGCAGCCAAGATACAGGGTCAGGGGGCGAGCAGTACTTC.

This clonotype appeared a few times. The chain combines TRBV19 with TRBJ2-1; TRBD2 matches 13 bases. CDR1 and CDR2 from the germline V gene are LNHDA and SQIVND (reference sequence). The CDR3 contains 15 residues. The V and J ends lost 3 bases and 8 bases, in that order; junction bases with no gene match: 4. CDR3 nucleotides: TGTGCCAGTAGTATCCGGACTAGCGGGAGTGATGAGCAGTTCTTC. Amino acid sequence: CASSIRTSGSDEQFF.

Only a few counts were recorded for this clonotype. The V gene is TRBV6-5, the J gene TRBJ2-1; TRBD2 matches 14 bases. The germline gives CDR1 MNHEY, CDR2 SVGAGI. After removal of 2 bases from V and 10 bases from J, the junction contained 4 bases not matched to a gene. CDR3 length equals 15 residues. DNA for the CDR3: TGTGCCAGCAGTTACCCGACTAGCGGGAGGGTGGAGCAGTTCTTC. This codes for CASSYPTSGRVEQFF.

This clonotype was picked up a small number of times. The V gene is TRBV5-1, the J gene TRBJ1-2; D not certain. V was clipped by 4 bases and J by 13 bases, with 17 bases between them. Germline V lookup: CDR1 SGHRS, CDR2 YFSETQ. CDR3 length: 12 residues. This CDR3 reads CASSPEDGSSTF. The CDR3 DNA reads as TGCGCCAGCAGCCCGGAAGACGGCAGTAGCACCTTC. Using reference TRBV5-1 and TRBJ1-2 for the parts outside the CDR3, the full variable domain is KAGVTQTPRYLIKTRGQQVTLSCSPISGHRSVSWYQQTPGQGLQFLFEYFSETQRNKGNFPGRFSGRQFSNSRSEMNVSTLELGDSALYLCASSPEDGSSTFGSGTRLTVV.

The chain is built from TRBV5-4 and TRBJ2-7; 9 positions match TRBD1. The CDR3 has 15 residues. Germline assignment: CDR1 SGHNT and CDR2 YYREEE (reference sequence). V lost 6 bases, J lost 5 bases, and 12 bases stayed unmatched. The CDR3, as DNA: TGTGCCAGCACCTTAACCGGGACAGGGAACAACGAGCAGTACTTC. This sequence encodes CASTLTGTGNNEQYF. The full variable domain, in which reference TRBV5-4 and TRBJ2-7 provide the parts outside the CDR3, is ETGVTQSPTHLIKTRGQQVTLRCSSQSGHNTVSWYQQALGQGPQFIFQYYREEENGRGNFPPRFSGLQFPNYSSELNVNALELDDSALYLCASTLTGTGNNEQYFGPGTRLTVT.

The sample holds a few counts of this clonotype. This rearrangement joins TRBV7-2 to TRBJ1-5, with a possible D match to TRBD1 (6 bases). Germline lookup yields CDR1 SGHTA and CDR2 FQGNSA. This CDR3 spans 13 amino acids. Trimming removed 7 bases at V and 7 bases at J, with 14 bases between. The DNA of the CDR3 is TGTGCCAGCACGGAGGGGGGGACACAGCCCCAGCATTTT. The encoded protein is CASTEGGTQPQHF.

This clonotype was observed a few times. This chain connects TRBV19 to TRBJ1-3, with D maybe TRBD1 (5 bases). The V end lost 4 bases, the J end lost 0 bases, and 13 bases lay between the germline ends. The germline V gene encodes CDR1 LNHDA and CDR2 SQIVND (reference sequence). The CDR3 totals 16 residues. Here the CDR3 reads CASSRGGGPSGNTIYF. The CDR3 DNA follows: TGTGCCAGTAGTAGGGGCGGAGGACCCTCTGGAAACACCATATATTTT.

The chain links TRBV5-1 to TRBJ1-1; TRBD1 is a possible D gene (5 bases). Germline loops: CDR1 SGHRS, CDR2 YFSETQ. V was pared by 6 bases and J by 0 bases, with 12 bases between. There are 14 residues in the CDR3. CDR3 sequence (DNA): TGCGCCAGCACAGGGCATACTCTGAACACTGAAGCTTTCTTT. It codes for CASTGHTLNTEAFF.

This clonotype has a handful of counts. CDR3 region: CSVQGLAGGNEQFF. CDR3 coding DNA: TGCAGCGTTCAAGGGCTAGCGGGAGGCAATGAGCAGTTCTTC. The V gene is TRBV29-1, the J gene TRBJ2-1; 11 nucleotides line up with TRBD2. Trimming at V came to 5 bases and at J to 6 bases, leaving 6 bases not matched to a gene. Germline loops: CDR1 SQVTM, CDR2 ANQGSEA. The CDR3 has 14 amino acids.

The genes are TRBV20-1 and TRBJ1-2; D is unresolved. CDR3 length: 12 residues. V was pared by 2 bases and J by 4 bases, with 8 bases between. Germline CDR1 is DFQATT and CDR2 is SNEGSKA (reference sequence). DNA of the CDR3: TGCAGTGCTAGAAGTACAAGCTATGGCTACACCTTC. Translation: CSARSTSYGYTF.

The chain joins TRBV5-1 to TRBJ2-7; TRBD2 matches 10 bases. V dropped 0 bases and J dropped 3; count of bases not matched to a gene: 3. CDR3 length equals 15 residues. In germline, CDR1 is SGHRS, CDR2 YFSETQ. CDR3 sequence (DNA): TGCGCCAGCAGCTTGGGGACTAGCGGATACTACGAGCAGTACTTC. Residues: CASSLGTSGYYEQYF.

Only a few counts were recorded for this clonotype. CDR3 region: CASSFLGYEQYF. CDR3 in DNA: TGTGCCAGCAGTTTCCTGGGATACGAGCAGTACTTC. This chain links TRBV12-3 or TRBV12-4 with TRBJ2-7; D unclear. This CDR3 comprises 12 residues. V lost 3 bases and J 4 bases, leaving 7 bases between the germline ends.

The sample holds a few counts of this clonotype. The chain uses TRBV7-2 and TRBJ2-7; the match to TRBD2 covers 13 bases. This CDR3 contains 15 residues. Trimming cost V 4 bases and J 2 bases; bases outside gene matches: 2. The germline CDR1 and CDR2 sequences are SGHTA and FQGNSA. CDR3 coding DNA: TGTGCCAGCAGCTGGACTAGCGGGAGACCCTACGAGCAGTACTTC. It specifies CASSWTSGRPYEQYF.

This clonotype was counted at least ten times. This chain links TRBV20-1 with TRBJ2-3, with D possibly TRBD2 on 5 matching bases. The CDR3 spans 10 residues. Trimming removed 5 bases at V and 10 bases at J, with 10 bases between. Germline V lookup: CDR1 DFQATT, CDR2 SNEGSKA (reference sequence). The DNA of the CDR3 is TGCAGTGCTGAGGGCGTGGCGCAGTATTTT. It is translated as CSAEGVAQYF.

The V call is TRBV9, the J call TRBJ1-3, with 10 bases that match TRBD1. The germline gives CDR1 SGDLS, CDR2 YYNGEE. CDR3 length: 15 amino acids. With V trimmed by 3 bases and J by 2 bases, 2 bases remained unmatched. In DNA, the CDR3 is TGTGCCAGCAGCGAAGGACAGGGGGCTGGAAACACCATATATTTT. Its translation is CASSEGQGAGNTIYF.

V is TRBV12-3 or TRBV12-4 and J is TRBJ1-2, with D unclear. The CDR3 has 12 residues. Trimming took off 10 bases at V and 2 bases at J, with 11 bases between the two ends. The CDR3 loop is CAIRTGNYGYTF. The CDR3 DNA reads TGTGCCATCAGGACGGGGAACTATGGCTACACCTTC.

The CDR3: CAWIGSSGRTPIEKYEQYF. Here the CDR3 DNA reads TGTGCCTGGATTGGCAGTAGCGGGAGAACACCCATAGAGAAGTACGAGCAGTACTTC. The V and J genes are TRBV30 and TRBJ2-7, with TRBD2 matching 9 bases. This CDR3 comprises 19 residues. Germline V gene data show CDR1 as GTSNPN and CDR2 as SVGIG (reference sequence). After removal of 4 bases from V and 4 bases from J, the junction contained 23 bases not matched to a gene. Looking up the rest from reference TRBV30 and TRBJ2-7 gives the full variable domain: SQTIHQWPATLVQPVGSPLSLECTVEGTSNPNLYWYRQAAGRGLQLLFYSVGIGQISSEVPQNLSASRPQDRQFILSSKKLLLSDSGFYLCAWIGSSGRTPIEKYEQYFGPGTRLTVT.

The rearrangement joins TRBV10-3 to TRBJ1-2; D gene uncertain. The germline gives CDR1 ENHRY, CDR2 SYGVKD. The CDR3 contains 15 residues. V lost 4 bases, J lost 5 bases, and 17 bases lay in between. Written as DNA, the CDR3 is TGTGCCATCAGTGGGGAGCACCCTCCTGGGTATGGCTACACCTTC. It yields the protein CAISGEHPPGYGYTF.

V gene TRBV5-1 combines with J gene TRBJ2-5; 8 positions agree with TRBD2. The CDR3 contains 17 residues. V lost 4 bases and J lost 7; bases outside the gene matches: 18. Germline assignment: CDR1 SGHRS and CDR2 YFSETQ. The CDR3 coding sequence is TGCGCCAGCAGCATCCAACTAGCGGAGCAACCCAGAGGGACCCAGTACTTC. Translation: CASSIQLAEQPRGTQYF.

This chain uses TRBV9 with TRBJ2-2; D may correspond to TRBD1 or TRBD2 (5 bases each). Germline loops: CDR1 SGDLS, CDR2 YYNGEE. This CDR3 has 17 amino acids. The V gene lost 3 bases and the J gene lost 0 bases, with 15 bases spanning the gap. As DNA, the CDR3 is TGTGCCAGCAGCGATGACAGCGGCCGCTCGAACACCGGGGAGCTGTTTTTT. Its protein is CASSDDSGRSNTGELFF.

J is TRBJ2-5 and V is TRBV5-1; 9 bases agree with TRBD1. This CDR3 is built from 17 residues. Germline V gives CDR1 SGHRS, CDR2 YFSETQ. With V trimmed by 4 bases and J by 1 base, 11 bases remained unmatched. The CDR3 reads CASSPTSGTGIQETQYF. The CDR3 nucleotides read TGCGCCAGCAGCCCTACTTCCGGGACAGGGATCCAAGAGACCCAGTACTTC.

A note on this clonotype: A much larger clone lies one base from this, so it may be a read error. The chain is built from TRBV24-1 and TRBJ1-1, with D maybe TRBD1 (6 bases). The CDR3 totals 12 residues. Trimming took off 9 bases at V and 1 base at J, with 8 bases between the two ends. From germline, CDR1 is KGHDR and CDR2 SFDVKD. CDR3 sequence (DNA): TGTGCCACCGCGACAGGGAACACTGAAGCTTTCTTT. Translating gives CATATGNTEAFF.